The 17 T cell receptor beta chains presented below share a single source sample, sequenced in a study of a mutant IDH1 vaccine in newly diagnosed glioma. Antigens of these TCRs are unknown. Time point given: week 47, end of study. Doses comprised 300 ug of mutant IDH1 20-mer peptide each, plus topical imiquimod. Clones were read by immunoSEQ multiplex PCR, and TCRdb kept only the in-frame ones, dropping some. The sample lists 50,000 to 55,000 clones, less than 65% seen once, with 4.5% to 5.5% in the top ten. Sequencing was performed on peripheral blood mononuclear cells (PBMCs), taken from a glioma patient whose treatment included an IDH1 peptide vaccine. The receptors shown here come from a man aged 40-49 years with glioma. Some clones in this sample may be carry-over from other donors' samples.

The CDR3 region is CASSTQAAKNIQYF. CDR3 nucleotide sequence: TGTGCCAGCAGTACACAAGCGGCCAAAAACATTCAGTACTTC. The chain combines TRBV6-1 with TRBJ2-4; D remains ambiguous. The V end was cut by 5 bases, the J end by 1 base, with 9 bases between. This CDR3 region has 14 residues. CDR1 is MNHNS and CDR2 is SASEGT in the germline V gene.

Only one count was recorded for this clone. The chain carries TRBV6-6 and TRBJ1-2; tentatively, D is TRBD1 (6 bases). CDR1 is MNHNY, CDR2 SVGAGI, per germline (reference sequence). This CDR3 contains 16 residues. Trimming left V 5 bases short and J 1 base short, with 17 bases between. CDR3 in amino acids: CASSRSSRQVNYGYTF. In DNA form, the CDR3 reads TGTGCCAGCAGTCGATCCTCCAGACAGGTTAACTATGGCTACACCTTC.

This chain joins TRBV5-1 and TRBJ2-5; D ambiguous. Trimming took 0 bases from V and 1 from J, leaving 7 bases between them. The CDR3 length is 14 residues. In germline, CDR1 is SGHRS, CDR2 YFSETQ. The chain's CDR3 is CASSLDLLQETQYF. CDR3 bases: TGCGCCAGCAGCTTGGATCTCCTCCAAGAGACCCAGTACTTC.

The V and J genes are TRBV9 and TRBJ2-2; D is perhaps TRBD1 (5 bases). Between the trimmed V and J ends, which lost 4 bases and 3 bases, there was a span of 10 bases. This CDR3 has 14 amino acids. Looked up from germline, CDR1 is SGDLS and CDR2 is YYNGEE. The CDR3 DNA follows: TGTGCCAGCAGCACAGGACAAGACACCGGGGAGCTGTTTTTT. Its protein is CASSTGQDTGELFF.

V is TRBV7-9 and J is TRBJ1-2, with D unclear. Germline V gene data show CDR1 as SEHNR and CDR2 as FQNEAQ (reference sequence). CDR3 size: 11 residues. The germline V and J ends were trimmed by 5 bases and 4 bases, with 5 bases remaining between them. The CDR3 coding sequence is TGTGCCAGCAGCCCCCTCTATGGCTACACCTTC. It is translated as CASSPLYGYTF.

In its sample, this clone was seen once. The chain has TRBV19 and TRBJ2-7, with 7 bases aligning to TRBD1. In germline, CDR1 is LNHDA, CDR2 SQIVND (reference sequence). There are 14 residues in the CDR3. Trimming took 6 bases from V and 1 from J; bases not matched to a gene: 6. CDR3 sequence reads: CASSSDRVSYEQYF. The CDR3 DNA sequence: TGTGCCAGTAGCAGTGACAGGGTTTCCTACGAGCAGTACTTC.

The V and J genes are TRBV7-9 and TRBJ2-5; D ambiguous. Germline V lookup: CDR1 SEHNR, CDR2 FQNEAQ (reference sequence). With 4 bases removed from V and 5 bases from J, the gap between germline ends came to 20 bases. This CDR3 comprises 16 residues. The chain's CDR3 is CASSSSAQVQRETQYF. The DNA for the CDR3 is TGTGCCAGCAGCTCATCGGCGCAGGTACAGAGGGAGACCCAGTACTTC.

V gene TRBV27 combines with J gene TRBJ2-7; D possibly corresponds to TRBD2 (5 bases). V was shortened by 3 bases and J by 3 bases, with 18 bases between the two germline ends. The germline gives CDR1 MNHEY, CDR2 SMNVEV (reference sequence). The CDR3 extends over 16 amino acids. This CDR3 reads CASSFRRASLFYEQYF. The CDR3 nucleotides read TGTGCCAGCAGTTTTAGAAGGGCTAGCCTATTCTACGAGCAGTACTTC.

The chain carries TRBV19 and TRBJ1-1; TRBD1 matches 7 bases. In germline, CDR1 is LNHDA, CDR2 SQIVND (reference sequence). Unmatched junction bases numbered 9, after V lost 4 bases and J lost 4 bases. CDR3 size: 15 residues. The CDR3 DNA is TGTGCCAGTAGTACTCTTGGGACAGTAAGCACTGAAGCTTTCTTT. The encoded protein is CASSTLGTVSTEAFF.

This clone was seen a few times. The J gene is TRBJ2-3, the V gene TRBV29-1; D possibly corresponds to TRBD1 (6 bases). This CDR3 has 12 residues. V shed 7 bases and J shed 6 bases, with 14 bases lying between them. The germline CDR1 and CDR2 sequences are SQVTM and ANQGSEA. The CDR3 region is CSAGAWEDTQYF. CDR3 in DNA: TGCAGCGCAGGGGCGTGGGAGGATACGCAGTATTTT.

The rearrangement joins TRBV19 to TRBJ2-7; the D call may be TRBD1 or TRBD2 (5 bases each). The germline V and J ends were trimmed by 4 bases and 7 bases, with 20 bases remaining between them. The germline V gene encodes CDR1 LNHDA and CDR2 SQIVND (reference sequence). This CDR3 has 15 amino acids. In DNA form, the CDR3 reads TGTGCCAGTAGTACGGGAAAGCAGGGACGACGGGAGCAGTACTTC. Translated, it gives CASSTGKQGRREQYF.

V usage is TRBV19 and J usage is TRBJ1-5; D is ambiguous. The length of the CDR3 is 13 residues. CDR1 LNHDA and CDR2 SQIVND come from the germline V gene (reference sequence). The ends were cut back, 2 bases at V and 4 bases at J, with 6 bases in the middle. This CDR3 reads CASSIRVNQPQHF. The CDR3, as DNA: TGTGCCAGTAGTATACGGGTAAATCAGCCCCAGCATTTT.

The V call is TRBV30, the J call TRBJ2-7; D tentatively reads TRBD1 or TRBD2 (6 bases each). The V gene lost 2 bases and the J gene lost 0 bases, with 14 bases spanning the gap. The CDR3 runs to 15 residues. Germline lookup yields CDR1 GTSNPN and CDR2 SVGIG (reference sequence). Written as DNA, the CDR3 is TGTGCCTGGAGTTGGTCCGGGGGACACTCCTACGAGCAGTACTTC. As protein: CAWSWSGGHSYEQYF.

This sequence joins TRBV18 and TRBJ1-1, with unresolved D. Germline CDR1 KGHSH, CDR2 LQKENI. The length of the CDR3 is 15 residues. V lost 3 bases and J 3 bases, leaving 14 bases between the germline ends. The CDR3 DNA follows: TGTGCCAGCTCACCGCCTGGGAAACAAGACACTGAAGCTTTCTTT. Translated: CASSPPGKQDTEAFF.

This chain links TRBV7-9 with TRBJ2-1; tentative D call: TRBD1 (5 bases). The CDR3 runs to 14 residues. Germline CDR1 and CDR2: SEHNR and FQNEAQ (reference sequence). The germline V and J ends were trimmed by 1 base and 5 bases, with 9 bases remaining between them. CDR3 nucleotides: TGTGCCAGCAGCTTAGGACAGCTTAACAATGAGCAGTTCTTC. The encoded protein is CASSLGQLNNEQFF.

This CDR3 is CASSQRGASSPLHF. The CDR3 nucleotides are TGTGCCAGCAGCCAGAGGGGGGCAAGTTCACCCCTCCACTTT. The J gene is TRBJ1-6, the V gene TRBV13, with TRBD1 as a possible D gene (6 bases). Germline CDR1 PRHDT, CDR2 FYEKMQ (reference sequence). This CDR3 contains 14 residues. Deletions cut 5 bases from V and 9 bases from J, with 14 bases between. Using reference TRBV13 and TRBJ1-6 for the parts outside the CDR3, the full variable domain is AAGVIQSPRHLIKEKRETATLKCYPIPRHDTVYWYQQGPGQDPQFLISFYEKMQSDKGSIPDRFSAQQFSDYHSELNMSSLELGDSALYFCASSQRGASSPLHFGNGTRLTVT.

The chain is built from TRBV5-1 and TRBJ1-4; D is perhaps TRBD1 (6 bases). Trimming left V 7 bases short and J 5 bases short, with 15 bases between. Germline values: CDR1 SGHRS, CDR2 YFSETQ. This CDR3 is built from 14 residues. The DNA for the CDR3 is TGCGCCAGCGGCCCGACAGGAGGAAATGAAAAACTGTTTTTT. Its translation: CASGPTGGNEKLFF.